The following is a T cell receptor (beta chain) sequence with its context. In its sample, this clonotype was seen many times. There is no known antigen for this receptor. It has no much larger one-base neighbor in the sample; base qualities were not kept. The data are from a study of T-cell reconstitution after alpha-beta-depleted transplantation in children (TCRdb year 2016). About the study as a whole: The study quantitatively tracked T-cell immune reconstitution after TCRalphabeta/CD19-depleted allogeneic hematopoietic cell transplantation in children using TCR repertoire profiling. What the authors observed across the whole study: About two months after transplant, the apparently early recovery of alphabetaT-cell counts reportedly depended on just several hundred clones that had expanded rapidly and came from non-depleted graft cells. In some patients, the high TCRbeta diversity seen at day 60 was put down to recipient T cells and intrathymic progenitors that had survived conditioning. Hyperexpanded clone frequencies declined over subsequent months; after one year, T-cell counts and TCRbeta diversity were mostly attributed to newly produced T cells.

For CDR1 and CDR2, the germline V gene (reference sequence) lists DFQATT and SNEGSKA. The CDR3 runs 15 residues from the cysteine to the phenylalanine. The read is trimmed to its CDR3 DNA, 45 bases read in frame from base 1. V lost 0 bases and J lost 6 bases, and the count of bases not matched to a germline gene is 8. Receptor amplification or capture employed PCR. The sample was run on an Illumina HiSeq 2500. Molecular barcoding was employed in the preparation of TCR libraries, with unique molecular identifiers being used to normalize TCRbeta repertoire quantification. The raw public data were reprocessed by TCRdb itself: fastp quality trimming at Q25, MiXCR clonotype calling, in-frame beta chains only. When rows share a CDR3 protein, they turn into one entry using the most common DNA and genes. The sample table lists 200,000 to 250,000 distinct CDR3 sequences, approximately 6.9% of them with a count of one. The leading ten clones occupy 4.5% to 6.5% of the sample.

The treatment or condition tag for this specimen amounts to: allogeneic hematopoietic cell transplantation with graft depleted of TCRalphabeta T cells and CD19 B cells. The children who served as transplant recipients had been given grafts of TCRalphabeta/CD19-depleted allogeneic hematopoietic cells. The V and J genes are TRBV20-1 and TRBJ2-3, with TRBD2 matching 8 junction bases. The sample was PBMCs, taken before TCRalphabeta/CD19-depleted stem cell transplant. The TCR originated in a boy aged 2 to 9 with acute lymphoblastic leukemia, due to receive a stem cell transplant. The DNA sequence follows: TGCAGTGCTAGAGATCGAGGACTAGCAGTCGATACGCAGTATTTT. Translation gives CSARDRGLAVDTQYF.